This TCR beta chain was profiled in a study of breast tumors, draining lymph nodes, adjacent tissues. Notes on the study in general: The lymph node origin of tumor T cells was framed as consistent with a hypothesis, not demonstrated. Compared with lymph nodes, tumors were less diverse; compared with nontumor tissue, more. Compared with basal-like, luminal-like tumors shared significantly more repertoire with nontumor tissue.

The lymph nodes were axillary draining lymph nodes from breast cancer patients. The CDR3 consists of 16 residues. Trimming removed 4 bases at V and 2 bases at J, with 15 bases between. This clonotype came up many times. The antigen remains unidentified. One entry per CDR3 protein, called by TCRdb with MiXCR from the multiplex PCR reads. This sample carries 150,000 to 200,000 distinct CDR3 sequences, around 33% of them seen once, and the ten largest clones take around 3.5%. The receptor was derived from a female donor with breast cancer. Some clones in this sample may be carry-over from other donors' samples. Sequenced input: axillary lymph node tissue. The chain uses TRBV12-3 or TRBV12-4 and TRBJ1-3; maybe TRBD1 (6 bases). DNA for the CDR3: TGTGCCAGCAGTTCGGAAGTGGGGGCAGCTGGAAACACCATATATTTT. Its translation: CASSSEVGAAGNTIYF.